The 18 T cell receptor beta chains in this list originate from one sample, sequenced in a study of cytomegalovirus exposure and HLA in healthy donors. The repertoire was sequenced with immunoSEQ multiplex PCR; TCRdb's copy has only in-frame clones and lacks some. Among approximately 170,000 clones listed, 91% were seen once. The sample comprised PBMCs. These receptors were taken from a woman aged 18-35 years in good health and CMV-seropositive.

This sequence joins TRBV27 and TRBJ2-7; D possibly corresponds to TRBD1 (6 bases). From germline, CDR1 is MNHEY and CDR2 SMNVEV (reference sequence). The CDR3 length is 14 residues. The ends were cut back, 1 base at V and 3 bases at J, with 10 bases in the middle. CDR3 sequence: CASSLLAGDYEQYF. CDR3 coding DNA: TGTGCCAGCAGTTTATTGGCAGGGGACTACGAGCAGTACTTC.

The V gene is TRBV5-4, the J gene TRBJ1-1; unclear D gene. Germline CDR1 is SGHNT and CDR2 is YYREEE (reference sequence). This CDR3 contains 16 residues. V was cut by 0 bases and J by 6 bases, with 18 bases left in between. The CDR3 DNA sequence: TGTGCCAGCAGCTTGGGATTATGGGATCTCGGGGCTGAAGCTTTCTTT. This codes for CASSLGLWDLGAEAFF.

The chain links TRBV28 to TRBJ2-7; TRBD2 agrees at 8 bases. The germline CDR1 and CDR2 sequences are MDHEN and SYDVKM. J gave up 3 bases and V 2 bases, and 6 bases lay outside the gene matches. This CDR3 spans 15 amino acids. As DNA, the CDR3 is TGTGCCAGCAGTTTAGCGAGCGGGGGCGTCTACGAGCAGTACTTC. Translated: CASSLASGGVYEQYF.

This clone occurred many times. This chain links TRBV5-8 with TRBJ2-7, with 9 bases fitting TRBD2. Germline loops: CDR1 SGHTS, CDR2 YDEGEE. V lost 1 base and J lost 10; bases outside the gene matches: 15. This CDR3 spans 16 amino acids. For the CDR3, the DNA is TGTGCCAGCAGCTTGACGAGCGGGGGGTCCTCAAGGGTCCAGTACTTC. Translated: CASSLTSGGSSRVQYF.

The V call is TRBV21-1, the J call TRBJ1-2. TRBV21-1 is deemed a pseudogene. CDR3 size: 12 residues. The CDR3 nucleotides are TGTGCCAGCAGCAAAGAACGAGATGGCTACACCTTC. Encoded protein: CASSKERDGYTF.

J is TRBJ1-4 and V is TRBV27; D remains unclear. CDR3 length: 15 amino acids. V lost 3 bases to trimming and J lost 7 bases, with 15 bases between them. Germline CDR1 and CDR2: MNHEY and SMNVEV (reference sequence). DNA of the CDR3: TGTGCCAGCAGTTTGCGACCCCACCGGGGTGAAAAACTGTTTTTT. It translates to CASSLRPHRGEKLFF. The full variable domain, rest sourced from reference TRBV27 and TRBJ1-4, is EAQVTQNPRYLITVTGKKLTVTCSQNMNHEYMSWYRQDPGLGLRQIYYSMNVEVTDKGDVPEGYKVSRKEKRNFPLILESPSPNQTSLYFCASSLRPHRGEKLFFGSGTQLSVL.

This chain joins TRBV14 and TRBJ2-7, with 10 bases lining up with TRBD1. The ends lost 1 base at V and 3 bases at J; junction bases unmatched: 6. Per the germline V gene, CDR1 is SGHDN and CDR2 is FVKESK. CDR3 size: 16 residues. CDR3 region: CASSQATGTGVYEQYF. The DNA for the CDR3 is TGTGCCAGCAGCCAAGCTACCGGGACAGGGGTCTACGAGCAGTACTTC.

This chain connects TRBV5-5 to TRBJ2-7, with 8 bases aligning to TRBD1. Trimming took 4 bases from V and 3 from J; bases not matched to a gene: 12. Germline lookup yields CDR1 SGHKS and CDR2 YYEKEE (reference sequence). The CDR3 spans 16 residues. Here the CDR3 reads CASSTAAQGAIYEQYF. In nucleotides, the CDR3 is TGTGCCAGCAGCACTGCAGCTCAGGGGGCAATCTACGAGCAGTACTTC.

This sequence joins TRBV5-1 and TRBJ2-7; no definite D call. V lost 4 bases and J 0 bases, leaving 11 bases between the germline ends. This CDR3 is 14 amino acids long. Looked up from germline, CDR1 is SGHRS and CDR2 is YFSETQ. Written as DNA, the CDR3 is TGCGCCAGCAGCCGTTCAGCTAGCTCCTACGAGCAGTACTTC. Amino acid sequence: CASSRSASSYEQYF.

V is TRBV6-5 and J is TRBJ1-6, with TRBD1 matching over 8 bases. The junction had 6 bases not matched to a gene; V was cut back by 2 bases and J by 6 bases. This CDR3 contains 16 residues. The germline CDR1 and CDR2 sequences are MNHEY and SVGAGI. The chain's CDR3 is CASSYRVGQANSPLHF. Written as DNA, the CDR3 is TGTGCCAGCAGTTACCGGGTGGGACAGGCTAATTCACCCCTCCACTTT.

This chain links TRBV19 with TRBJ2-2; 7 bases map to TRBD1. CDR3 length equals 14 residues. The germline gives CDR1 LNHDA, CDR2 SQIVND (reference sequence). J lost 7 bases, V lost 4 bases, and 6 bases had no gene match. In DNA, the CDR3 is TGTGCCAGTAGTACCCGACAGGGAAACGGGGAGCTGTTTTTT. Its translation is CASSTRQGNGELFF.

The rearrangement joins TRBV29-1 to TRBJ1-1; the D gene is possibly TRBD1 (6 bases). V lost 6 bases, J lost 1 base, and 12 bases lay in between. CDR3 size: 13 residues. Germline CDR1 SQVTM, CDR2 ANQGSEA. This chain's CDR3 is CSVVGQPNTEAFF. DNA of the CDR3: TGCAGCGTCGTCGGACAGCCGAACACTGAAGCTTTCTTT.

This sequence joins TRBV28 and TRBJ2-2, with 8 bases matching TRBD2. The V gene's germline CDR1 is MDHEN and CDR2 SYDVKM. The ends lost 3 bases at V and 6 bases at J; junction bases unmatched: 9. This CDR3 contains 16 residues. The CDR3 protein is CASSFPGTRRSGELFF. The CDR3 DNA reads TGTGCCAGCAGTTTTCCCGGGACTAGACGGTCCGGGGAGCTGTTTTTT.

The chain recombines TRBV4-3 with TRBJ2-7; possibly TRBD1 for D (6 bases). Germline loops: CDR1 LGHNA, CDR2 YSLEER. Trimming removed 1 base from V and 12 bases from J, with 22 bases in between. This CDR3 region has 15 residues. CDR3 sequence (DNA): TGCGCCAGCAGCCAAGCCCTCGGACCCCGGGACACTTTGTACTTC. Encoded protein: CASSQALGPRDTLYF.

This sequence joins TRBV7-2 and TRBJ2-7, with D maybe TRBD1 (5 bases). Germline V lookup: CDR1 SGHTA, CDR2 FQGNSA. The CDR3 totals 15 residues. The V end was cut by 5 bases, the J end by 7 bases, with 21 bases between. CDR3 in amino acids: CASSPPAGRMGEQYF. The DNA for the CDR3 is TGTGCCAGCAGCCCCCCCGCAGGGCGGATGGGGGAGCAGTACTTC.

The chain carries TRBV7-2 and TRBJ2-2, with TRBD1 identical over 9 bases. The germline CDR1 and CDR2 sequences are SGHTA and FQGNSA. The CDR3 has 17 residues. The trim removed 5 bases at V and 7 bases at J, leaving 14 bases unmatched. The CDR3 region is CASSPRTGARIGGELFF. In DNA form, the CDR3 reads TGTGCCAGCAGCCCTCGGACAGGGGCACGTATTGGCGGGGAGCTGTTTTTT.

The chain links TRBV11-2 to TRBJ2-7; TRBD1 matches 7 bases. Germline V gene data show CDR1 as SGHAT and CDR2 as FQNNGV. The J segment lost 3 bases and the V segment lost 6 bases, leaving 8 bases of the junction unmatched. This CDR3 spans 14 amino acids. The CDR3 loop reads CASRRATGDYEQYF. DNA of the CDR3: TGTGCCAGCAGACGAGCAACAGGGGACTACGAGCAGTACTTC.

The chain recombines TRBV6-6 with TRBJ1-1; TRBD1 agrees at 7 bases. V was clipped by 4 bases and J by 1 base; unmatched bases: 9. Germline values: CDR1 MNHNY, CDR2 SVGAGI (reference sequence). The CDR3 sequence is 16 residues long. The CDR3 nucleotides read TGTGCCAGCAGTTCGGACAGGTTGGGTAGGAACACTGAAGCTTTCTTT. Protein sequence: CASSSDRLGRNTEAFF.